The clone carrying this T cell receptor (beta chain) has more than one count but fewer than ten. The data were taken from a study of quantifying T cell responses using KT2 cells. In the study overall: RNA was reverse transcribed with TCR alpha and beta constant-region primers.

A single-stranded UMI oligo with SP2 sequence was ligated to cDNA 3' ends. First-round PCR used 3 to 4 cycles and beta primers RC1.1 and RC1.2 covering TRBC1 and TRBC2. A single record per CDR3 protein comes from TCRdb applying MiXCR to the UMI-ligation and nested PCR reads. The table shows fewer than 50,000 distinct CDR3 sequences, with around a tenth occurring only once. The V gene's germline CDR1 is LGHNA and CDR2 YSLEER. The CDR3 runs 13 residues. V gave up 5 bases and J gave up 8 bases, with 10 bases separating them. The clonotype originates from a human donor. The sample comprised PBMCs spiked with cells of the T cell clone KT2. This chain uses TRBV4-3 with TRBJ1-6; the D is unclear. The CDR3 sequence is CASSWRSDSPLHF. CDR3 sequence (DNA): TGCGCCAGCAGCTGGAGGTCTGATTCACCCCTCCACTTT.